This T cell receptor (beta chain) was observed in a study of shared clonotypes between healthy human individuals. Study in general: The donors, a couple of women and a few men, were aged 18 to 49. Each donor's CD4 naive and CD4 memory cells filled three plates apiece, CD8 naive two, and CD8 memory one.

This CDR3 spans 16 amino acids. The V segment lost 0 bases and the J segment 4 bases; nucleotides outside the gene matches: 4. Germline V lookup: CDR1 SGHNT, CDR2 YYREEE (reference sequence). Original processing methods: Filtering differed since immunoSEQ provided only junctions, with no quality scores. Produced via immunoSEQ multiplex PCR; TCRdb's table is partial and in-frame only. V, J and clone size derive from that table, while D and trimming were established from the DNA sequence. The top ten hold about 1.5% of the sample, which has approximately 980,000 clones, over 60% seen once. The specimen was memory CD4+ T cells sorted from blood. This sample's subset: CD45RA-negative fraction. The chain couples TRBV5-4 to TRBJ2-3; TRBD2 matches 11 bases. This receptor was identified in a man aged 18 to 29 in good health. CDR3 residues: CASSLALAGGSDTQYF. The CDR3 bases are TGTGCCAGCAGCTTGGCGCTAGCGGGGGGCTCAGATACGCAGTATTTT.